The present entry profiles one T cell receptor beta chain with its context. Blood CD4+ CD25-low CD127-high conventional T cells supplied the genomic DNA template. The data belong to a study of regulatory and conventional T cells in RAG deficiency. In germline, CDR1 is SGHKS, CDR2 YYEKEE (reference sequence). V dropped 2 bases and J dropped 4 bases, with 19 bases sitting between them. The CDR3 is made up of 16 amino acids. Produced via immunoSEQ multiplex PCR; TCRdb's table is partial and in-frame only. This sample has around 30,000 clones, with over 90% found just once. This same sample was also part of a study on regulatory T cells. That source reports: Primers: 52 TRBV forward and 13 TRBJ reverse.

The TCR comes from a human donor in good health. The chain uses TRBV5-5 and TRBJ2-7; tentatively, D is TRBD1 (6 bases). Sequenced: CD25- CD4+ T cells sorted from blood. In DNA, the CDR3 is TGTGCCAGCAGCTTCACAAAAGCACAAGGGGGATACGAGCAGTACTTC. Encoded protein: CASSFTKAQGGYEQYF.